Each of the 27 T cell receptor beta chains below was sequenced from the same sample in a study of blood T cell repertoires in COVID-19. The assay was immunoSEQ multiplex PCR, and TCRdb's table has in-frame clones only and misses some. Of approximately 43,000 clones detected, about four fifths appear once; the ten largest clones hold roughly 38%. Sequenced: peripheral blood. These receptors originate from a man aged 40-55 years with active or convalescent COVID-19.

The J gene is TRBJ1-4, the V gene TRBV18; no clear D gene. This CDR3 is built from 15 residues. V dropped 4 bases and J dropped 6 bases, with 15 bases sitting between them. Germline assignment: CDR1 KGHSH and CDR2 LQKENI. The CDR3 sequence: CASSLSRLGDEKLFF. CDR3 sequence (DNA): TGTGCCAGCTCACTAAGTAGACTAGGAGATGAAAAACTGTTTTTT.

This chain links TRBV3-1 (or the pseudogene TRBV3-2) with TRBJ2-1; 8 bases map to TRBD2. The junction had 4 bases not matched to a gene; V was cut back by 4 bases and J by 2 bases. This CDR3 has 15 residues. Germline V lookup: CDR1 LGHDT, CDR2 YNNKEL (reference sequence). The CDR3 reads CASSPSGFPYNEQFF. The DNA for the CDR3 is TGTGCCAGCAGCCCTAGCGGGTTCCCCTACAATGAGCAGTTCTTC.

The CDR3 DNA sequence: TGTGCCAGCAGCTTTTCTAGGTACGAGCAGTACTTC. It translates to CASSFSRYEQYF. The rearrangement joins TRBV14 to TRBJ2-7; D is ambiguous. From germline, CDR1 is SGHDN and CDR2 FVKESK. With 5 bases removed from V and 4 bases from J, the gap between germline ends came to 9 bases. CDR3 length: 12 residues.

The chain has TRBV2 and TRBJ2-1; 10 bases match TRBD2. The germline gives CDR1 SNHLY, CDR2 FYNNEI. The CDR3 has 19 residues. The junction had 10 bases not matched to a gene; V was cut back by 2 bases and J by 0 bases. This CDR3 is CASSERASGGLHSYNEQFF. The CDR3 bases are TGTGCCAGCAGTGAAAGGGCTAGCGGGGGACTCCACTCCTACAATGAGCAGTTCTTC.

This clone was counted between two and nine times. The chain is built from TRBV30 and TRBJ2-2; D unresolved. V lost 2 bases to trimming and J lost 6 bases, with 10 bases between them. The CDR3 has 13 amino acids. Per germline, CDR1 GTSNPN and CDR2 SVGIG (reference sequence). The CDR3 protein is CAWSRQLAGELFF. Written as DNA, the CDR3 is TGTGCCTGGAGTAGGCAGCTAGCCGGGGAGCTGTTTTTT.

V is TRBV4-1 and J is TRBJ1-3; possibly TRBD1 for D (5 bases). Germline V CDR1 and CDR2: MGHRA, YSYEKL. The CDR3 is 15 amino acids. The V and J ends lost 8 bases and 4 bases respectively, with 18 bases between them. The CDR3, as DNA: TGCGCCAGCGGCACCACTGGGGGGTTGGGAAACACCATATATTTT. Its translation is CASGTTGGLGNTIYF.

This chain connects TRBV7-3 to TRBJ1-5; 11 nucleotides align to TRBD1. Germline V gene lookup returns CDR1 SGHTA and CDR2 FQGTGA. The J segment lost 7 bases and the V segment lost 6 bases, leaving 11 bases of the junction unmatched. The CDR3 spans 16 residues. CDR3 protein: CASRPGTGGKRQPQHF. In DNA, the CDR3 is TGTGCCAGCAGACCCGGGACAGGGGGAAAGAGGCAGCCCCAGCATTTT.

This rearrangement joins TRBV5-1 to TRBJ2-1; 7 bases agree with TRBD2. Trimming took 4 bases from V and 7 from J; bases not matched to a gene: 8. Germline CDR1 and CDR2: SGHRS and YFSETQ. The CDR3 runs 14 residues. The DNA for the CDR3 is TGCGCCAGCAGCGGAGCGGGACTCGAAAATGAGCAGTTCTTC. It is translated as CASSGAGLENEQFF. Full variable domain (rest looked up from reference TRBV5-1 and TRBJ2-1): KAGVTQTPRYLIKTRGQQVTLSCSPISGHRSVSWYQQTPGQGLQFLFEYFSETQRNKGNFPGRFSGRQFSNSRSEMNVSTLELGDSALYLCASSGAGLENEQFFGPGTRLTVL.

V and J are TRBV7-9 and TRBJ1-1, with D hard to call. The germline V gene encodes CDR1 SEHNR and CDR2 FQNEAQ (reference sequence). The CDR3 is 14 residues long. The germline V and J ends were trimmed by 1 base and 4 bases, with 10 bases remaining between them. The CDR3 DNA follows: TGTGCCAGCAGCTTAGAGGGAGTTTCCACTGAAGCTTTCTTT. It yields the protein CASSLEGVSTEAFF.

The CDR3 nucleotides read TGTGCCAGTAGCGGGGAACTAGCGGACACCGGGGAGCTGTTTTTT. It codes for CASSGELADTGELFF. V and J are TRBV19 and TRBJ2-2; 8 bases fit TRBD2. CDR3 length: 15 residues. Germline V lookup: CDR1 LNHDA, CDR2 SQIVND (reference sequence). The V gene end was trimmed by 6 bases and the J gene end by 3 bases; junction bases not matched to a gene: 6.

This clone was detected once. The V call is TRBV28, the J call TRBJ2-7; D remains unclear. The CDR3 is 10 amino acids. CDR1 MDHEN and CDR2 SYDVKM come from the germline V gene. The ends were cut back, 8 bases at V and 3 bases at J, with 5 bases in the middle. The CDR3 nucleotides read TGTGCCAGCCCCTTCTACGAGCAGTACTTC. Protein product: CASPFYEQYF.

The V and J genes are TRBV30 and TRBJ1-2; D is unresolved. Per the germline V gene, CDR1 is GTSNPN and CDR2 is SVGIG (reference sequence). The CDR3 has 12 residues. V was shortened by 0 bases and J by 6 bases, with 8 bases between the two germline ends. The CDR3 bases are TGTGCCTGGAGTGTAGATCGAGATGGCTACACCTTC. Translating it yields CAWSVDRDGYTF.

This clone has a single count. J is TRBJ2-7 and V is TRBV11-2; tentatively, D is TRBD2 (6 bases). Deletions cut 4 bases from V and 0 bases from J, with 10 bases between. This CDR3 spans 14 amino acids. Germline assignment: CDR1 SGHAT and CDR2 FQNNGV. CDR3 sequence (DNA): TGTGCCAGCAGCTGGACGGGAGACTCCTACGAGCAGTACTTC. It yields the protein CASSWTGDSYEQYF.

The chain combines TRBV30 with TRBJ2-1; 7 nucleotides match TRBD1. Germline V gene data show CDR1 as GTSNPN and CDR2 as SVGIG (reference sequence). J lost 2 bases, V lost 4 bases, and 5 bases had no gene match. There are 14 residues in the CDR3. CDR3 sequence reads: CAWNLGQPYNEQFF. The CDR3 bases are TGTGCCTGGAATTTGGGACAGCCCTACAATGAGCAGTTCTTC. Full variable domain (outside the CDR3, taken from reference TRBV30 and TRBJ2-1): SQTIHQWPATLVQPVGSPLSLECTVEGTSNPNLYWYRQAAGRGLQLLFYSVGIGQISSEVPQNLSASRPQDRQFILSSKKLLLSDSGFYLCAWNLGQPYNEQFFGPGTRLTVL.

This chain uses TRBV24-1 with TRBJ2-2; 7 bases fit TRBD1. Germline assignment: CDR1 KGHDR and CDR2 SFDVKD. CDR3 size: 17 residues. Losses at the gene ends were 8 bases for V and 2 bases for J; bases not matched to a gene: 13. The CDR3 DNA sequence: TGTGCCACCAACCCCGGGACAGCCTTACAAAACACCGGGGAGCTGTTTTTT. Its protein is CATNPGTALQNTGELFF.

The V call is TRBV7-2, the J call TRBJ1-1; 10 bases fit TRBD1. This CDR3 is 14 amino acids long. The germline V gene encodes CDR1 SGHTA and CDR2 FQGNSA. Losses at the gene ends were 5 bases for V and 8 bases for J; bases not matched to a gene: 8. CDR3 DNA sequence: TGTGCCAGCAGCCCCAAAACGGACAGGGGGGAAGCTTTCTTT. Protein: CASSPKTDRGEAFF.

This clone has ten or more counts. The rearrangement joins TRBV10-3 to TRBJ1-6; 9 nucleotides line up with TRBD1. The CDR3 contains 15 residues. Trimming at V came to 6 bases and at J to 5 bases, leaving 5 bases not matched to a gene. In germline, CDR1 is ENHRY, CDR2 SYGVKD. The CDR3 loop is CAIRLGQGDNSPLHF. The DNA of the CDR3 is TGTGCCATCAGGCTGGGACAGGGAGATAATTCACCCCTCCACTTT.

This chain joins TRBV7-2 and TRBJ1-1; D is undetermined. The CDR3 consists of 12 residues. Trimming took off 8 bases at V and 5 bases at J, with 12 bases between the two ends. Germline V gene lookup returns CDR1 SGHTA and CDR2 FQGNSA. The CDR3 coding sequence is TGTGCCAGCGTCGAGATCGGGACTGAAGCTTTCTTT. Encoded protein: CASVEIGTEAFF.

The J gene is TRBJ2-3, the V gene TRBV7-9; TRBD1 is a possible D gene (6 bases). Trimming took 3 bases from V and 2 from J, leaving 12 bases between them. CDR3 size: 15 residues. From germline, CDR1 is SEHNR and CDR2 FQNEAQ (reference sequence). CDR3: CASSFPQGYTDTQYF. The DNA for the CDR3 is TGTGCCAGCAGCTTTCCCCAGGGGTACACAGATACGCAGTATTTT.

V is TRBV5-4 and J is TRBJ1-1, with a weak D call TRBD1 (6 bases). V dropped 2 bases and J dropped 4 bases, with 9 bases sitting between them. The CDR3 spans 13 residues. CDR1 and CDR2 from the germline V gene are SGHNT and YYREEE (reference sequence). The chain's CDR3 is CASSFQGITEAFF. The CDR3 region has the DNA TGTGCCAGCAGCTTCCAGGGGATCACTGAAGCTTTCTTT. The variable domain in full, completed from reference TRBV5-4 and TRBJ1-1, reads ETGVTQSPTHLIKTRGQQVTLRCSSQSGHNTVSWYQQALGQGPQFIFQYYREEENGRGNFPPRFSGLQFPNYSSELNVNALELDDSALYLCASSFQGITEAFFGQGTRLTVV.

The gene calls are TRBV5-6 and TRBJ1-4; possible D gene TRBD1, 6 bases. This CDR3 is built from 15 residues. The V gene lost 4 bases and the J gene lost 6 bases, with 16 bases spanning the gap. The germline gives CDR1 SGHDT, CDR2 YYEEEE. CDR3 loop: CASSLRWDTDEKLFF. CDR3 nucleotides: TGTGCCAGCAGCCTACGGTGGGACACCGATGAAAAACTGTTTTTT. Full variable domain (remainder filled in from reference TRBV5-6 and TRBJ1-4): DAGVTQSPTHLIKTRGQQVTLRCSPKSGHDTVSWYQQALGQGPQFIFQYYEEEERQRGNFPDRFSGHQFPNYSSELNVNALLLGDSALYLCASSLRWDTDEKLFFGSGTQLSVL.

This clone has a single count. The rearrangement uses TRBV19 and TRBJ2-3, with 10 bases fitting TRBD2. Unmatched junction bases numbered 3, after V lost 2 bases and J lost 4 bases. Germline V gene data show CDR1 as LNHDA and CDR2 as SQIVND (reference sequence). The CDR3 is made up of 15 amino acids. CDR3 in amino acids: CASSIRAGGPDTQYF. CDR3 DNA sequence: TGTGCCAGTAGTATACGAGCGGGGGGGCCAGATACGCAGTATTTT.

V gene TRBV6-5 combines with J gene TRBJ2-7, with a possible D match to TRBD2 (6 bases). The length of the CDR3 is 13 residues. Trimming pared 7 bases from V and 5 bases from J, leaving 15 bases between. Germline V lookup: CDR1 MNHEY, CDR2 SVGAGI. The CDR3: CASTLGGIDEQYF. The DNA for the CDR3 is TGTGCCAGCACCCTCGGAGGGATAGACGAGCAGTACTTC.

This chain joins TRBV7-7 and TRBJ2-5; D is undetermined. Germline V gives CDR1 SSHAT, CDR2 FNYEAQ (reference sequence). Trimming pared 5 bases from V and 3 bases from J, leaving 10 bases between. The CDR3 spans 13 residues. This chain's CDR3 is CASSPRIKETQYF. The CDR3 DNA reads TGTGCCAGCAGCCCCAGGATTAAAGAGACCCAGTACTTC.

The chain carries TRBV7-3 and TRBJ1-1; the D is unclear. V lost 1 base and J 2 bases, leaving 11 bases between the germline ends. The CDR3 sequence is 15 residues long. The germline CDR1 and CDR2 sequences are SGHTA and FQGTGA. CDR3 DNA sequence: TGTGCCAGCAGCTTAAGCCCACTGAGAAACACTGAAGCTTTCTTT. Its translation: CASSLSPLRNTEAFF.

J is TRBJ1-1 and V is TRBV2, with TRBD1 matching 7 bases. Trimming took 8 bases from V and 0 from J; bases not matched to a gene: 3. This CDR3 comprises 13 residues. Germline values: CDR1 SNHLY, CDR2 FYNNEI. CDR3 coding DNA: TGTGCCAGCCAGACAGGGATGAACACTGAAGCTTTCTTT. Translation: CASQTGMNTEAFF.

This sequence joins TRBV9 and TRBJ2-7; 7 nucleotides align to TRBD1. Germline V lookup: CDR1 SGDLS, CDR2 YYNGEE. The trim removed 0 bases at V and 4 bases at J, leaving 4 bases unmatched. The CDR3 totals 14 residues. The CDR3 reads CASSVGTGAYEQYF. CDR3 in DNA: TGTGCCAGCAGCGTAGGCACAGGGGCGTACGAGCAGTACTTC.